Sequencing of this T cell receptor beta chain was carried out in a study of T cell changes during pregnancy in multiple sclerosis. Data came from immunoSEQ multiplex PCR; TCRdb stores just in-frame clones and leaves some out. The data contain approximately 30,000 clones, roughly 91% of them singletons. V dropped 4 bases and J dropped 1 base, with 16 bases sitting between them. CDR1 is SGDLS and CDR2 is YYNGEE in the germline V gene. This CDR3 contains 16 residues. This specimen consisted of CD4+ T cells from peripheral blood mononuclear cells, obtained after pregnancy. The rearrangement links TRBV9 to TRBJ2-3; D call uncertain. The sequence was obtained from a female donor with multiple sclerosis, enrolled in a pregnancy study. The CDR3 DNA follows: TGTGCCAGCAGCTCAGTAAGAGGCATCCGCACAGATACGCAGTATTTT. Protein product: CASSSVRGIRTDTQYF.